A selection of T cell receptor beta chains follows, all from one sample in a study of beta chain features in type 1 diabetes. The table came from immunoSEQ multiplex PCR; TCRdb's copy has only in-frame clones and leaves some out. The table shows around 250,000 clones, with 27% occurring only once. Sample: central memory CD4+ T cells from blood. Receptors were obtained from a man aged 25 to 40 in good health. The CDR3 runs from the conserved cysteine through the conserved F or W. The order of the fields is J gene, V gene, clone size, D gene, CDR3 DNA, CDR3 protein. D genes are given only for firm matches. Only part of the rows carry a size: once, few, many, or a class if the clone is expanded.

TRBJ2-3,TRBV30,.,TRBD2,TGTGCCTGGAGTCCTTTAGCAGCGGGAGGAGATACGCAGTATTTT,CAWSPLAAGGDTQYF
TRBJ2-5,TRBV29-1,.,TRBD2,TGCAGCGTGGGATTTAGCGGGAGGCAGGGGGAGACCCAGTACTTC,CSVGFSGRQGETQYF
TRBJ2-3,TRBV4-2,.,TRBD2,TGTGCCAGCAGAGTCGGGGGGGCCGCAGATACGCAGTATTTT,CASRVGGAADTQYF
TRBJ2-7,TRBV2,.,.,TGTGCCAGCAGTGGGCTATCCGAGCAGTACTTC,CASSGLSEQYF
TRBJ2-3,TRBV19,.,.,TGTGCCAGTAGTATAGCGGGAACAGATACGCAGTATTTT,CASSIAGTDTQYF
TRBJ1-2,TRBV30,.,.,TGTGCCTGGAGTGAAAAGAACAACCTGCTAGGCTACACCTTC,CAWSEKNNLLGYTF
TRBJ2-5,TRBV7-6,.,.,TGTGCCAGCAGCTTATGGCGGAGAGGAGAGACCCAGTACTTC,CASSLWRRGETQYF
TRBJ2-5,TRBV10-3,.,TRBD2,TGTGCCATCAGACCAACTCAAGCGGGAGGGGCAGAGACCCAGTACTTC,CAIRPTQAGGAETQYF
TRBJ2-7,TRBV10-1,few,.,TGCGCCAGCAGTGACCCCGGTCTTTCTTTATACGAGCAGTACTTC,CASSDPGLSLYEQYF
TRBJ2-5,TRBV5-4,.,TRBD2,TGTGCCAGCAGCCCGGGACTAAACCAAGAGACCCAGTACTTC,CASSPGLNQETQYF
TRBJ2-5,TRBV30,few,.,TGTGCCTGGAGTGGGGTTTCCCAAGAGACCCAGTACTTC,CAWSGVSQETQYF
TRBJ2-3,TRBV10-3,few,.,TGTGCCATCAGTGAAATGGGCAATACAGATACGCAGTATTTT,CAISEMGNTDTQYF
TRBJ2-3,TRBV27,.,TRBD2,TGTGCCAGCAGGACACTAGCGGGAGAGACAGATACGCAGTATTTT,CASRTLAGETDTQYF
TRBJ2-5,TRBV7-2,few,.,TGTGCCAGCAGCTTCGGACGGAGAGAGACCCAGTACTTC,CASSFGRRETQYF
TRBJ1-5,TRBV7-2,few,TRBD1,TGTGCCAGCAGCTTAACGGGACAGGGTAGCAATCAGCCCCAGCATTTT,CASSLTGQGSNQPQHF
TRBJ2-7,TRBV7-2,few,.,TGTGCCAGCAGCTTAGGACTGGGGAGTCCAACCTACGAGCAGTACTTC,CASSLGLGSPTYEQYF
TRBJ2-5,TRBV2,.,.,TGTGCCAGCAGTGGGGGAGACGGAAACACGGCCCAGTACTTC,CASSGGDGNTAQYF
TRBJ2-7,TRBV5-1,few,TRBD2,TGCGCCAGCAGCCCGAACCCTTCTAGCGGGGCCTTCGGCGAGCAGTACTTC,CASSPNPSSGAFGEQYF
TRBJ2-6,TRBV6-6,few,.,TGTGCCAGCAGTTACGACTTAGCTGGGGCCAACGTCCTGACTTTC,CASSYDLAGANVLTF
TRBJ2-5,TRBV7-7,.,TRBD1,TGTGCCAGCAGCTTATCCGGGACAGCCCAAGAGACCCAGTACTTC,CASSLSGTAQETQYF
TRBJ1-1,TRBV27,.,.,TGTGCCAGCAGTTTAGGCTTGACACCTGAAGCTTTCTTT,CASSLGLTPEAFF
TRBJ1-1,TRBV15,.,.,TGTGCCACCAGCAAGGGATCCTCGAACACTGAAGCTTTCTTT,CATSKGSSNTEAFF
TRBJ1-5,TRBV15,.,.,TGTGCCACCAGCAGATCGACAGATAGCAATCAGCCCCAGCATTTT,CATSRSTDSNQPQHF
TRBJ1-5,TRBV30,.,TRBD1,TGTGCCTGGCAACCGGGACAGGGGGGCCAGCCCCAGCATTTT,CAWQPGQGGQPQHF
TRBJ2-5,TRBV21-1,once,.,TGTGCCAGCAGCAAAGTTGCCCCTAAGGTAGCGGGGGCGGGAATCCAAGAGACCCAGTACTTC,CASSKVAPKVAGAGIQETQYF
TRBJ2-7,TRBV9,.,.,TGTGCCAGCAGCGTGAGAGCACTAGTAGGCGAGCAGTACTTC,CASSVRALVGEQYF
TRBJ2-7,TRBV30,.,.,TGTGCCTGGATGGAGGACAGCTCCTACGAGCAGTACTTC,CAWMEDSSYEQYF
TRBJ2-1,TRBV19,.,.,TGTGCCAGTAGTATCTTCAATGAGCAGTTCTTC,CASSIFNEQFF
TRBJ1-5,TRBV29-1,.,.,TGCAGCGTTAAGACGATGGGCAATCAGCCCCAGCATTTT,CSVKTMGNQPQHF
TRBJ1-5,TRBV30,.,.,TGTGCCTGGAGTGATAGCAATCAGCCCCAGCATTTT,CAWSDSNQPQHF
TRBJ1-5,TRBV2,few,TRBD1,TGTGCCAGCAGTGGACAGGGCGTACAGCCCCAGCATTTT,CASSGQGVQPQHF